Listed here are 5 T cell receptor beta chains from one sample, sequenced in a study of glioma-infiltrating T cells after dendritic cell vaccination. Specified time point: after dendritic cell vaccination, including at tumor progression/relapse. The protocol was immunoSEQ multiplex PCR, while the TCRdb copy is restricted to in-frame clones and leaves out a portion. The sample lists over 75,000 clones, approximately 80% occurring once. The specimen comprised blood, sampled after dendritic cell vaccination. All receptors derive from a human donor with glioblastoma.

This rearrangement joins TRBV19 to TRBJ2-6, with 9 bases fitting TRBD1. CDR3 length: 20 residues. The V segment lost 3 bases and the J segment 0 bases; nucleotides outside the gene matches: 12. Per the germline V gene, CDR1 is LNHDA and CDR2 is SQIVND (reference sequence). CDR3 DNA: TGTGCCAGTAGTATCCCCCCCCGGGACAGGGTTTACTCTGGGGCCAACGTCCTGACTTTC. Protein sequence: CASSIPPRDRVYSGANVLTF.

The gene calls are TRBV7-9 and TRBJ1-1; no definite D call. This CDR3 comprises 12 residues. The germline CDR1 and CDR2 sequences are SEHNR and FQNEAQ (reference sequence). V lost 6 bases and J 0 bases, leaving 5 bases between the germline ends. The CDR3 sequence: CASRRVNTEAFF. CDR3 DNA sequence: TGTGCCAGCAGACGGGTGAACACTGAAGCTTTCTTT.

There are a few counts of this clone. The gene calls are TRBV21-1 and TRBJ2-7; no DNA check was done on the table's D call, TRBD2. TRBV21-1 is reported as a pseudogene. CDR3 length equals 17 residues. The CDR3 loop is CASSKKASGRARYEQYV. CDR3 in DNA: TGTGCCAGCAGCAAAAAAGCTAGCGGGAGGGCCCGTTACGAGCAGTACGTC.

The V and J genes are TRBV14 and TRBJ2-4, with D tentatively TRBD1 (5 bases). V gave up 0 bases and J gave up 0 bases, with 12 bases separating them. Germline CDR1 is SGHDN and CDR2 is FVKESK. This CDR3 region has 17 residues. CDR3 nucleotide sequence: TGTGCCAGCAGCCAAGACGCAGGGCGCCTAGCCAAAAACATTCAGTACTTC. Its protein product is CASSQDAGRLAKNIQYF.

This clone has only a few counts. The chain carries TRBV19 and TRBJ1-1; D perhaps matches TRBD1 (5 bases). V was trimmed by 2 bases and J by 3 bases, leaving 7 bases between them. In germline, CDR1 is LNHDA, CDR2 SQIVND (reference sequence). The CDR3 extends over 13 amino acids. The CDR3: CASSITGYTEAFF. In DNA, the CDR3 is TGTGCCAGTAGTATAACAGGATACACTGAAGCTTTCTTT.